The 18 T cell receptor beta chains below were found in one sample sequenced in a study of cytomegalovirus exposure and HLA in healthy donors. With 60 Vbeta and 13 Jbeta primers, the PCR was carried out. The repertoire was sequenced with immunoSEQ multiplex PCR; TCRdb's copy has only in-frame clones and lacks some. The sample lists about 130,000 clones; approximately 80% were seen once. The sequenced sample was PBMCs. The origin of the receptors is a man aged 50-60 years in good health and CMV-seronegative.

The gene calls are TRBV5-4 and TRBJ2-7, with 14 bases fitting TRBD2. Germline CDR1 SGHNT, CDR2 YYREEE (reference sequence). The junction had 6 bases not matched to a gene; V was cut back by 4 bases and J by 3 bases. CDR3 length: 16 residues. The CDR3 sequence: CASSPGTSGGNYEQYF. CDR3 bases: TGTGCCAGCAGCCCCGGGACTAGCGGGGGAAACTACGAGCAGTACTTC.

Concerning this clone itself: Other nucleotide sequences from this sample produce the same CDR3. The chain joins TRBV27 to TRBJ1-1, with 11 bases that match TRBD1. Per the germline V gene, CDR1 is MNHEY and CDR2 is SMNVEV (reference sequence). The CDR3 contains 18 residues. Trimming took 4 bases from V and 1 from J; bases not matched to a gene: 11. CDR3 protein: CASSWDSDRGRGNTEAFF. In DNA form, the CDR3 reads TGTGCCAGCAGTTGGGATTCGGACAGGGGGCGCGGGAACACTGAAGCTTTCTTT.

V usage is TRBV30 and J usage is TRBJ2-3, with a possible D match to TRBD1 (6 bases). Trimming removed 0 bases from V and 6 bases from J, with 22 bases in between. This CDR3 region has 17 residues. CDR1 GTSNPN and CDR2 SVGIG come from the germline V gene (reference sequence). CDR3 in DNA: TGTGCCTGGAGTGTACGGGCTTCGGTAGGGGGACGGGATACGCAGTATTTT. This sequence encodes CAWSVRASVGGRDTQYF.

V usage is TRBV23-1 and J usage is TRBJ2-7; 8 nucleotides line up with TRBD1. TRBV23-1 is an open reading frame whose function is uncertain. V shed 4 bases and J 4 bases; nucleotides not matched to a gene: 21. The CDR3 runs 19 residues. The CDR3 here is CASSPGQVDLGRLSYEQYF. The CDR3 nucleotides read TGCGCCAGCAGTCCGGGACAGGTTGACCTGGGGAGGCTTTCTTACGAGCAGTACTTC.

V and J are TRBV2 and TRBJ2-5, with TRBD1 matching 7 bases. Losses at the gene ends were 5 bases for V and 5 bases for J; bases not matched to a gene: 5. CDR1 and CDR2 (germline): SNHLY, FYNNEI. The CDR3 loop spans 13 amino acids. The chain's CDR3 is CASSRTGRETQYF. The CDR3 DNA sequence: TGTGCCAGCAGTAGGACAGGTCGGGAGACCCAGTACTTC.

The V gene is TRBV19, the J gene TRBJ2-7; D is unclear. V gave up 3 bases and J gave up 0 bases, with 12 bases separating them. The CDR3 extends over 15 amino acids. Germline values: CDR1 LNHDA, CDR2 SQIVND (reference sequence). The DNA for the CDR3 is TGTGCCAGTAGTATGACCCTGGAGAGCTCCTACGAGCAGTACTTC. Translation gives CASSMTLESSYEQYF.

This chain connects TRBV7-8 to TRBJ1-5; 7 bases are shared with TRBD1. Per the germline V gene, CDR1 is SGHVS and CDR2 is FQNEAQ. CDR3 size: 14 residues. The V gene end was trimmed by 5 bases and the J gene end by 7 bases; junction bases not matched to a gene: 8. The CDR3 reads CASSQIEGAQPQHF. CDR3 nucleotide sequence: TGTGCCAGCAGCCAAATCGAGGGGGCCCAGCCCCAGCATTTT.

The chain uses TRBV5-5 and TRBJ2-5; the D gene is possibly TRBD2 (6 bases). This CDR3 spans 15 amino acids. Germline CDR1 and CDR2: SGHKS and YYEKEE (reference sequence). The V end lost 4 bases, the J end lost 7 bases, and 20 bases lay between the germline ends. The CDR3 DNA is TGTGCCAGCAGCCCGGGACTTCTGCTGCAGGCGACCCAGTACTTC. It codes for CASSPGLLLQATQYF.

This clone was counted a single time. The chain uses TRBV6-6 and TRBJ2-7; 9 bases agree with TRBD2. The CDR3 consists of 15 residues. V gave up 4 bases and J gave up 3 bases; unmatched junction bases: 7. Germline CDR1 is MNHNY and CDR2 is SVGAGI (reference sequence). CDR3 sequence (DNA): TGTGCCAGCAGTTCTCGGACTAGCGCGAACTACGAGCAGTACTTC. As protein: CASSSRTSANYEQYF.

This clone was seen only a few times. The CDR3 region has the DNA TGTGCCAGCAGCTCAGGGGTGGGTTCGAACACTGAAGCTTTCTTT. Its translation is CASSSGVGSNTEAFF. This chain connects TRBV9 to TRBJ1-1; a possible D gene is TRBD1 (6 bases). This CDR3 has 15 amino acids. Per germline, CDR1 SGDLS and CDR2 YYNGEE. V lost 4 bases, J lost 1 base, and 14 bases lay in between.

The genes are TRBV7-9 and TRBJ1-4, with 11 bases matching TRBD1. With V trimmed by 5 bases and J by 8 bases, 7 bases remained unmatched. Looked up from germline, CDR1 is SEHNR and CDR2 is FQNEAQ (reference sequence). This CDR3 comprises 15 residues. This CDR3 is CASSNRDRGGEKLFF. CDR3 coding DNA: TGTGCCAGCAGCAACCGGGACAGGGGGGGGGAAAAACTGTTTTTT. Full variable domain (rest looked up from reference TRBV7-9 and TRBJ1-4): DTGVSQNPRHKITKRGQNVTFRCDPISEHNRLYWYRQTLGQGPEFLTYFQNEAQLEKSRLLSDRFSAERPKGSFSTLEIQRTEQGDSAMYLCASSNRDRGGEKLFFGSGTQLSVL.

This chain joins TRBV29-1 and TRBJ2-1; 8 bases match TRBD2. V gave up 7 bases and J gave up 7 bases; unmatched junction bases: 9. This CDR3 spans 13 amino acids. Germline CDR1 is SQVTM and CDR2 is ANQGSEA. Written as DNA, the CDR3 is TGCAGCGCTTTTCGGATAGCGGGGAATGAGCAGTTCTTC. Its protein product is CSAFRIAGNEQFF.

V usage is TRBV4-2 and J usage is TRBJ2-5; D is unresolved. The CDR3 totals 13 residues. The germline CDR1 and CDR2 sequences are LGHNA and YNFKEQ. V gave up 2 bases and J gave up 1 base, with 5 bases separating them. In DNA form, the CDR3 reads TGTGCCAGCAGCCAAACAGTCCAAGAGACCCAGTACTTC. As protein: CASSQTVQETQYF.

For the CDR3, the DNA is TGTGCCAGCAGTTACCCCCCACTAGCGGGTCACAATGAGCAGTTCTTC. This codes for CASSYPPLAGHNEQFF. The chain is built from TRBV6-5 and TRBJ2-1, with TRBD2 identical over 9 bases. The V and J ends lost 2 bases and 5 bases, in that order; junction bases with no gene match: 7. The CDR3 is 16 residues long. The germline CDR1 and CDR2 sequences are MNHEY and SVGAGI.

The rearrangement uses TRBV19 and TRBJ2-1, with TRBD2 as a possible D gene (6 bases). Trimming shortened V by 7 bases and J by 0 bases, and 16 bases separated the two germline ends. There are 16 residues in the CDR3. Germline V gene data show CDR1 as LNHDA and CDR2 as SQIVND (reference sequence). The CDR3 coding sequence is TGTGCCAGTACCCCTATTGGGGGGAGCTCCTACAATGAGCAGTTCTTC. Its protein is CASTPIGGSSYNEQFF.

The chain is built from TRBV14 and TRBJ2-7; 7 nucleotides line up with TRBD1. The CDR3 is 13 amino acids. Germline V gene sequence: CDR1 SGHDN, CDR2 FVKESK. With 3 bases clipped from V and 7 bases from J, the junction kept 6 bases outside the gene matches. The CDR3 here is CASSQQTTGEQYF. The DNA for the CDR3 is TGTGCCAGCAGCCAGCAAACGACAGGGGAGCAGTACTTC.

The rearrangement joins TRBV9 to TRBJ2-3; the D gene is possibly TRBD2 (5 bases). Trimming removed 0 bases from V and 8 bases from J, with 16 bases in between. This CDR3 has 15 amino acids. The germline V gene has CDR1 SGDLS and CDR2 YYNGEE. CDR3 protein: CASSVARTPGSTQYF. CDR3 bases: TGTGCCAGCAGCGTAGCCCGGACTCCTGGGAGTACGCAGTATTTT. Combining the CDR3 with reference TRBV9 and TRBJ2-3 gives the whole variable domain DSGVTQTPKHLITATGQRVTLRCSPRSGDLSVYWYQQSLDQGLQFLIQYYNGEERAKGNILERFSAQQFPDLHSELNLSSLELGDSALYFCASSVARTPGSTQYFGPGTRLTVL.

The CDR3 DNA is TGTGCCAGTAGTTCCCTAGGACAGGCGGACAATCAGCCCCAGCATTTT. Its translation: CASSSLGQADNQPQHF. The chain employs TRBV19 and TRBJ1-5, with 7 nucleotides matching TRBD1. V lost 5 bases, J lost 3 bases, and 10 bases stayed unmatched. Germline V CDR1 and CDR2: LNHDA, SQIVND (reference sequence). The CDR3 sequence is 16 residues long.